This T cell receptor (beta chain) was profiled in a study of blood T cell repertoires in COVID-19. Study-wide background: Samples representing acute and convalescent COVID-19 were sourced from the United States, Italy and Spain. Sources were T cells, B-cell-depleted T cells, or PBMCs; the material itself was cDNA or gDNA.

Deletions cut 3 bases from V and 4 bases from J, with 7 bases between. CDR1 and CDR2 from the germline V gene are MNHEY and SMNVEV (reference sequence). The CDR3 consists of 14 residues. Seattle's cohort entered during active infection and was followed longitudinally. The authors' processing: Amplification with reference gene primers provided the estimates of nucleated cell counts. Only in-frame clones appear in the TCRdb table, and some are missing; sequencing was by immunoSEQ multiplex PCR. V and J calls and clone size follow that table, whereas D and trimming were derived from the DNA. The sample consists of 150,000 to 200,000 clones, 85% to 90% of them appearing once.

V is TRBV27 and J is TRBJ1-6, with D maybe TRBD1 (5 bases). The origin of this receptor is an older woman with COVID-19, enrolled during active disease. The sequenced sample was peripheral blood. CDR3 sequence reads: CASSLGGYNSPLHF. The CDR3 DNA reads TGTGCCAGCAGTTTGGGGGGGTATAATTCACCCCTCCACTTT.